The TCR beta chain described here comes from a study of blood T cell repertoires in COVID-19. Study-level background: Sites in the United States, Italy and Spain provided acute and convalescent COVID-19 samples.

In the original workflow: The authors estimated nucleated cell counts from reference gene primer amplification. Produced via immunoSEQ multiplex PCR; TCRdb's table is partial and in-frame only. Clonal size and the V and J genes are those of that table, whereas D and trimming came from the DNA. The sample lists roughly 63,000 clones; less than 85% were seen once. This clone was observed once. V was clipped by 1 base and J by 1 base, with 5 bases between them. The CDR3 consists of 13 residues. Germline CDR1 reads SGHTA; CDR2 reads FQGNSA. This clonotype originated in a human donor in a cohort sampled during active COVID-19. Specimen: peripheral blood. V and J are TRBV7-2 and TRBJ2-7, with D tentatively TRBD1 (5 bases). The CDR3 bases are TGTGCCAGCAGCTTAGACAGGTCCTACGAGCAGTACTTC. Translation gives CASSLDRSYEQYF.